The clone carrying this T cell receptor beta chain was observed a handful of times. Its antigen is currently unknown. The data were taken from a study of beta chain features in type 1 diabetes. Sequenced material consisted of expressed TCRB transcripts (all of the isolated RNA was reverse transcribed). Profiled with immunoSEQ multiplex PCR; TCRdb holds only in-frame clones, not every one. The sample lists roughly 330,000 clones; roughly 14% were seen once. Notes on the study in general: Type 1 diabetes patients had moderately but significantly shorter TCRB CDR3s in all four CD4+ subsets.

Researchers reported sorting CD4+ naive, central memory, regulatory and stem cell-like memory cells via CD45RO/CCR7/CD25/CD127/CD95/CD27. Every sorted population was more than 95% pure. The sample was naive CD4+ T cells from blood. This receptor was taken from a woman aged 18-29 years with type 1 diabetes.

Here the CDR3 DNA reads TGTGCCTGGAGTAAGAGGGCCTCAGATACGCAGTATTTT. Amino acids: CAWSKRASDTQYF. This chain joins TRBV30 and TRBJ2-3; D may be TRBD2 (5 bases). Germline CDR1 and CDR2: GTSNPN and SVGIG (reference sequence). The CDR3 extends over 13 amino acids. Trimming removed 2 bases from V and 4 bases from J, with 10 bases in between.